This TCR beta chain was found in a study of OX40 agonist ivuxolimab in advanced cancers. For context, the study as a whole: The costimulatory receptor OX40 (CD134) was targeted by ivuxolimab, a fully human IgG2 agonistic monoclonal antibody. Partial responses were achieved by three dose-escalation patients, of whom one had hepatocellular carcinoma and two had cutaneous melanoma. In the dose-escalation cohort, 70% to 85% of patients were male, and the mean age was roughly 60 years, with a range of 23 to 79. The point of sequencing TCRbeta in the periphery was to test whether ivuxolimab changed TCR sequence diversity and drove clonal T-cell expansion. The monotherapy dose-escalation portion (N of about 50 patients) of the phase I ivuxolimab trial is reported in the paper. Intravenous ivuxolimab was administered to patients every 2 weeks at six dose levels: 0.01, 0.1, 0.3, 1.5, 3 and 10 mg/kg. Prior anti-PD-1, anti-PD-L1 or anti-CTLA-4 therapy was permitted, and approximately 42% of dose-escalation patients had received checkpoint inhibitors. Of the 50 to 55 dose-escalation patients, hepatocellular carcinoma was present in about 20, melanoma in around 15, renal cell carcinoma in 9 and head and neck cancer in 9. What the authors observed across the whole study: After ivuxolimab, expanded clones were on average more numerous among CD8+ T cells than among CD4+ T cells. Clonal expansion of both CD4+ and CD8+ blood T cells was observed from baseline to week 6 at doses 0.1 to 3.0 mg/kg. In the 0.1-3.0 mg/kg groups, partial responders were among the patients with the lowest normalized peripheral clonal expansion, particularly in CD8+ T cells. Low levels of normalized T-cell clonal expansion were also seen in some patients who did not respond. Which antigens the clonally expanded peripheral T cells were specific for was not determined.

Genomic DNA was extracted from sorted cells for sequencing of the TCRbeta CDR3 region. The immunoSEQ Assay was used to sequence the TCRbeta CDR3 regions. TCRdb obtained this table from immuneACCESS and retained in-frame rearrangements with V and J assigned. These tables miss some clones; where compared with another copy, unresolved V genes account for less than half of the shortfall, and the remainder is unexplained. This sample has about 40,000 clones in its table, and roughly 81% of those were observed once. Together, the top ten hold around 17% of the sample. Concerning this clone: Its target antigen remains unknown. It has no much larger one-base neighbor in the sample; base qualities were not kept.

Trimming takes 4 bases off V and 1 base off J; junction bases not matched to a gene: 3. Including cysteine and phenylalanine, the CDR3 has 16 amino acids. The retained sequence is limited to the CDR3, 48 bases, with the frame set at the first base. Per the germline V gene (reference sequence), PRHDT is the CDR1 and FYEKMQ is the CDR2. Patients with autoimmune disease history or receiving systemic immunosuppression were excluded from the trial. Peripheral blood for TCR sequencing was collected from all dose cohorts at baseline, on cycle 4 day 1, and on cycle 7 day 1. The samples were taken from a phase I, first-in-human, multicenter, open-label dose-escalation trial of ivuxolimab. Adults with locally advanced or metastatic melanoma, renal cell, hepatocellular, or head and neck squamous cell carcinoma were enrolled in the trial. CD4+ and CD8+ T cells were sorted separately from peripheral blood before TCR sequencing.

The starting material was CD4+ or CD8+ T cells sorted from blood, obtained in a trial of the OX40 agonist ivuxolimab. The sequence joins TRBV13 to TRBJ1-5; a stretch of 11 junction bases matches TRBD1. This TCR derives from an adult with an advanced solid tumor such as melanoma, head and neck, liver or kidney cancer. The bases are TGTGCCAGCAGCTACGGACAGGGGGCCAGCAATCAGCCCCAGCATTTT. Translated, it gives CASSYGQGASNQPQHF.